This entry concerns a single T cell receptor beta chain. The antigen remains unidentified. The data were produced by immunoSEQ multiplex PCR, yet TCRdb's version contains in-frame clones alone and is incomplete. The data hold roughly 300,000 clones, with 75% to 90% observed a single time. These data originate in a study of cytomegalovirus exposure and HLA in healthy donors. Study-wide results and limits: CMV antigen specificity was confirmed in vitro for a few CMV-associated chains. It was found in a later analysis that first-cohort TCR clusters tended to co-occur in the 130 or so validation repertoires. Some TCR beta chains (164 of them) were listed as cytomegalovirus-associated.

The ends were cut back, 0 bases at V and 4 bases at J, with 13 bases in the middle. Germline V gene sequence: CDR1 LNHNV, CDR2 YYDKDF (reference sequence). This CDR3 has 16 amino acids. The receptor comes from a woman aged 25 to 39 in good health and CMV-seropositive. The sequencing input was PBMCs. The V call is TRBV15, the J call TRBJ1-3; TRBD1 is a possible D gene (5 bases). In DNA, the CDR3 is TGTGCCACCAGCAGAGATAGTGGGGGAGTCGGAAACACCATATATTTT. Its protein is CATSRDSGGVGNTIYF.